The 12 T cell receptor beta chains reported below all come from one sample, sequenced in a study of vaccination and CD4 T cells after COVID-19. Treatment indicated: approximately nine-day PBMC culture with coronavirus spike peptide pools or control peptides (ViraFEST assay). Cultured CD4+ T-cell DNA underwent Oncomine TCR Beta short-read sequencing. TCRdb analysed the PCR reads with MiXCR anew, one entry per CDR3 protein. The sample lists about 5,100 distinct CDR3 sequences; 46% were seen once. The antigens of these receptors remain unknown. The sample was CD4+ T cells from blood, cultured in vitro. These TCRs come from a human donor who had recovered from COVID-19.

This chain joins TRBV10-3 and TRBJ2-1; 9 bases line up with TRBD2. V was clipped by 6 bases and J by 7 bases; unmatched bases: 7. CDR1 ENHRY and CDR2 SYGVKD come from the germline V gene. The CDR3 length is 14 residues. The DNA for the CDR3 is TGTGCCATCAGCGACAAAAGCGGGGGGAATGAGCAGTTCTTC. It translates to CAISDKSGGNEQFF.

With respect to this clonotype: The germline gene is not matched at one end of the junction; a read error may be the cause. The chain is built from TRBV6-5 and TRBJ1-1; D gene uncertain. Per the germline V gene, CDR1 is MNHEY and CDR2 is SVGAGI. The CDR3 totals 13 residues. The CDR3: CASGYMAASEAFF. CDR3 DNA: TGTGCCAGCGGTTACATGGCAGCCAGTGAAGCTTTCTTT.

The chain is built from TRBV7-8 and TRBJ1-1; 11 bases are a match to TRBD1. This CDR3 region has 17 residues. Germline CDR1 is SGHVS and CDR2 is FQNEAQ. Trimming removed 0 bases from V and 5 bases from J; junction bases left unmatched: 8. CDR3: CASSLARAGQGGTEAFF. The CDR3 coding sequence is TGTGCCAGCAGCTTAGCGAGGGCGGGACAGGGGGGGACTGAAGCTTTCTTT.

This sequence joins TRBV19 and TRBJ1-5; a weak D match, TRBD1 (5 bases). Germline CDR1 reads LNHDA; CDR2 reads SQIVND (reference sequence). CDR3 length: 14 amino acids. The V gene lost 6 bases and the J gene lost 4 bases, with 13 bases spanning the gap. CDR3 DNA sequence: TGTGCCAGTAGGACGCCAGGGTCAAATCAGCCCCAGCATTTT. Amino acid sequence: CASRTPGSNQPQHF.

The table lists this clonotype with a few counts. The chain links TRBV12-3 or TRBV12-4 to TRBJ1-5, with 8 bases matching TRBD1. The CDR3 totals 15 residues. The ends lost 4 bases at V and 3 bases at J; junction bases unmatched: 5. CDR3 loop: CASSSGTGDNQPQHF. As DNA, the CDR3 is TGTGCCAGCAGTTCCGGGACAGGAGACAATCAGCCCCAGCATTTT.

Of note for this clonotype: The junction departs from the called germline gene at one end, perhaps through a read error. The CDR3 sequence: CASSERQGTNIEAFF. The CDR3 DNA sequence: TGTGCCAGCAGTGAAAGACAGGGGACGAACATTGAAGCTTTCTTT. V gene TRBV6-1 combines with J gene TRBJ1-1; TRBD1 agrees at 8 bases. Germline-derived CDR1 and CDR2 are MNHNS and SASEGT. CDR3 size: 15 residues.

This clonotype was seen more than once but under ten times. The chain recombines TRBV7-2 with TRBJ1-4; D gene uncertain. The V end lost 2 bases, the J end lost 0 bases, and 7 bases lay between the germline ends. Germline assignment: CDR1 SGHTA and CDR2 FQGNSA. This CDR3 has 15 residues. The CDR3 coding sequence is TGTGCCAGCAGCTTAATCAGTTCAACTAATGAAAAACTGTTTTTT. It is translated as CASSLISSTNEKLFF.

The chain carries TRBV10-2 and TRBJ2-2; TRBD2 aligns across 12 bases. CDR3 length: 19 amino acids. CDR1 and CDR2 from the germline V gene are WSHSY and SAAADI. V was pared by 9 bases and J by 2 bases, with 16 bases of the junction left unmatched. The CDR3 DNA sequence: TGCGCCAGTAAGGGGGCGAGACTAGCGGGGGAGTTTAACACCGGGGAGCTGTTTTTT. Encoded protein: CASKGARLAGEFNTGELFF.

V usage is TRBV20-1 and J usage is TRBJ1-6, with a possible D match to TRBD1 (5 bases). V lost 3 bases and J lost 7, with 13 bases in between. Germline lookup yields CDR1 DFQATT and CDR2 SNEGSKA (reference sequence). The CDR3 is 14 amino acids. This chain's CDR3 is CSASMGTENSPLHF. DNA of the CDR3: TGCAGTGCTAGCATGGGGACGGAAAATTCACCCCTCCACTTT.

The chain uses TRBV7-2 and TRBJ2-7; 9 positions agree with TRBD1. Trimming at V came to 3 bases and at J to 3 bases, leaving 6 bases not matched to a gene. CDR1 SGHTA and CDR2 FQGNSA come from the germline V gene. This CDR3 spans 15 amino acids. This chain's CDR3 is CASSLGQGPNYEQYF. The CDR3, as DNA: TGTGCCAGCAGCTTGGGACAGGGACCCAACTACGAGCAGTACTTC.

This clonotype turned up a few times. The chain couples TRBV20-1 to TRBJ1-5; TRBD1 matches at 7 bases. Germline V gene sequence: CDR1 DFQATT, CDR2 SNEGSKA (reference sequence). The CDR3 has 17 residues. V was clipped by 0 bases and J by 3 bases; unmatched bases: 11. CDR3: CSARDARQGSFNQPQHF. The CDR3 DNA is TGCAGTGCTAGAGACGCCCGACAGGGATCTTTCAATCAGCCCCAGCATTTT.

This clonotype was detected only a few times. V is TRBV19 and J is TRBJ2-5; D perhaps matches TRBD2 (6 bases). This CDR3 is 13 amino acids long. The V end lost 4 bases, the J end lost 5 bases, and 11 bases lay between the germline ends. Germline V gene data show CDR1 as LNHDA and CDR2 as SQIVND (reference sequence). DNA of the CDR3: TGTGCCAGTAGTAGGGGAGGCTGGGAGACCCAGTACTTC. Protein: CASSRGGWETQYF. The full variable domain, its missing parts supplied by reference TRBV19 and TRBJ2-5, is DGGITQSPKYLFRKEGQNVTLSCEQNLNHDAMYWYRQDPGQGLRLIYYSQIVNDFQKGDIAEGYSVSREKKESFPLTVTSAQKNPTAFYLCASSRGGWETQYFGPGTRLLVL.